This T cell receptor beta chain emerged from a study of OX40 agonist ivuxolimab in advanced cancers. Regarding the research as a whole: The costimulatory receptor OX40 (CD134) was targeted by ivuxolimab, a fully human IgG2 agonistic monoclonal antibody. The paper describes the monotherapy dose-escalation part (N of about 55 patients) of the phase I trial of ivuxolimab. In the dose-escalation cohort, 65% to 90% of patients were male, and the mean age was roughly 60 years, with a range of about 23 to 85. Patients were allowed to have had prior anti-PD-1, anti-PD-L1 or anti-CTLA-4 therapy, and around 40% of the dose-escalation patients had previously received checkpoint inhibitors. Partial responses occurred in three dose-escalation patients, of whom one had hepatocellular carcinoma and two had cutaneous melanoma. Peripheral TCRbeta sequencing aimed to test whether ivuxolimab altered TCR sequence diversity and caused clonal T-cell expansion. Of the roughly 52 dose-escalation patients, hepatocellular carcinoma was present in around 19, melanoma in roughly 15, renal cell carcinoma in 9 and head and neck cancer in 9. Intravenous ivuxolimab was administered to patients every 2 weeks at six dose levels: 0.01, 0.1, 0.3, 1.5, 3 and 10 mg/kg.

Genomic DNA was isolated from the sorted cells so that the TCRbeta CDR3 region could be sequenced. The immunoSEQ Assay was used for sequencing of TCRbeta CDR3 regions. TCRdb stores this immuneACCESS table with in-frame sequences only. Part of the clones is absent; in the studies checked, under half of the shortfall reflects unresolved V genes, and no reason is known for the rest. This sample holds tens of thousands of clones; roughly nine tenths were observed only once. The top ten constitute 0.76% of the sample. V drops 6 bases and J drops 6 bases, leaving 12 bases in between. CDR3 length: 12 amino acids, cysteine to phenylalanine. Of the read, only the CDR3 DNA is kept; its 36 bases are in frame from base 1. CDR1 is given as SGHVS and CDR2 as FQNEAQ, both from the germline V gene. To note about this clone: There is no known antigen for this receptor. No base qualities exist here, and no much larger clone lies one base off it.

What the work shows at the level of the full study, not this receptor alone: Low levels of normalized T-cell clonal expansion were also seen in some nonresponding patients. After ivuxolimab, CD8+ T cells had more expanded clones than CD4+ T cells on average. In partial responders in the 0.1-3.0 mg/kg groups, normalized peripheral clonal expansion was found to be among the lowest, especially among CD8+ T cells. Clonal expansion of both CD4+ and CD8+ blood T cells was observed from baseline to week 6 at doses 0.1 to 3.0 mg/kg. Antigen specificity was not determined for the clonally expanded peripheral T cells.

The trial excluded patients who had a history of autoimmune disease or were on systemic immunosuppression. Peripheral blood for TCR sequencing was drawn from every dose cohort at baseline, at cycle 4 day 1 and at cycle 7 day 1. Samples were obtained from an open-label, multicenter, first-in-human phase I dose-escalation trial of ivuxolimab. Adults with locally advanced or metastatic head and neck squamous cell, hepatocellular, melanoma or renal cell carcinoma were enrolled in the trial. Before TCR sequencing, CD4+ and CD8+ T cells were separately sorted from peripheral blood. The receptor chain draws on TRBV7-8 and TRBJ2-7; the D gene is tentatively TRBD1 or TRBD2, each matching 5 bases. The material sequenced was CD4+ or CD8+ T cells sorted from blood, taken in a trial of the OX40 agonist ivuxolimab. This receptor was identified in an adult with an advanced solid tumor such as melanoma, head and neck, liver or kidney cancer. This receptor has the CDR3 CASRQGATEQYF. The sequenced DNA: TGTGCCAGCAGGCAGGGAGCGACCGAGCAGTACTTC.